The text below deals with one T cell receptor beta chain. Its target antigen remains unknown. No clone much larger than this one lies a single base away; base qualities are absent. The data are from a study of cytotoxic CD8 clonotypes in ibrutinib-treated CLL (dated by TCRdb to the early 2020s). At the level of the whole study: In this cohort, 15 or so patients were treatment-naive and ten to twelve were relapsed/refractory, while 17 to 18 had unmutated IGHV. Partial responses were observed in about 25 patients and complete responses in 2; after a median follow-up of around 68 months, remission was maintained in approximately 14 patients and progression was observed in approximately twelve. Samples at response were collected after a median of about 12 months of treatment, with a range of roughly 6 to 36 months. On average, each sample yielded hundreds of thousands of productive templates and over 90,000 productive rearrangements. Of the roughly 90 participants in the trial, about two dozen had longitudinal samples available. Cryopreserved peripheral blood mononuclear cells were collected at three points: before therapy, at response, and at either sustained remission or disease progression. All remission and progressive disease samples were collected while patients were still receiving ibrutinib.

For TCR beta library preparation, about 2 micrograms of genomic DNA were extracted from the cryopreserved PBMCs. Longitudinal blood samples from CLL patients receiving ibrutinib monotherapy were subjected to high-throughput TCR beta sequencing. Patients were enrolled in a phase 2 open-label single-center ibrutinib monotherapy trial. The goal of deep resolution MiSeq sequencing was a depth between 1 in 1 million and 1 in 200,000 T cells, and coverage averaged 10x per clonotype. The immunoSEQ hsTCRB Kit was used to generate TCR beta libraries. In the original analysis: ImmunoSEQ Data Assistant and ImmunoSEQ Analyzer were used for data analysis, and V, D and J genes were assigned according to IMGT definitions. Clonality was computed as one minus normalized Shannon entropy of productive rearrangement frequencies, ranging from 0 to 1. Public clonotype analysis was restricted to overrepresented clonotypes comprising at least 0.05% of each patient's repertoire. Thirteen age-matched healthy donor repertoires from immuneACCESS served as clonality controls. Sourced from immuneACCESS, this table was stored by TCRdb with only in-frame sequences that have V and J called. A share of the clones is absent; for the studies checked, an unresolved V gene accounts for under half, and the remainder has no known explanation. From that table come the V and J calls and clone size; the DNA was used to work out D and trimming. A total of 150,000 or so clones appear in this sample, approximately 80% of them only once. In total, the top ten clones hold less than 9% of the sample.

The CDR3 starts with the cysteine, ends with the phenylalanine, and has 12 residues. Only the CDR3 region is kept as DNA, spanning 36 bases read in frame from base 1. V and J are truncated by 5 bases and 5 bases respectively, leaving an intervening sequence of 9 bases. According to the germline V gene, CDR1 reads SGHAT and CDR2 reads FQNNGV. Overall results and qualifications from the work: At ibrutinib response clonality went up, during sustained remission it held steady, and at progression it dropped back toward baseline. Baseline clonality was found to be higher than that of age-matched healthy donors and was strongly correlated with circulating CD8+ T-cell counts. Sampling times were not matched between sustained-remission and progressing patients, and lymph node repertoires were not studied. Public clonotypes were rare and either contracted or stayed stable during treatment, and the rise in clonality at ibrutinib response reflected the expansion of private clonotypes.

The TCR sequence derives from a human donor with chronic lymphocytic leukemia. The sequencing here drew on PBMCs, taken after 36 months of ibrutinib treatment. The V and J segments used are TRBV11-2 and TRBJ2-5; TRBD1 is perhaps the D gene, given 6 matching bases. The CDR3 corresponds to CASSVQGETQYF. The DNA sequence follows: TGTGCCAGCAGCGTCCAGGGGGAGACCCAGTACTTC.